These T cell receptor beta chains were read from a single sample in a study of blood T cell repertoires in COVID-19. The protocol was immunoSEQ multiplex PCR, while the TCRdb copy is restricted to in-frame clones and leaves out a portion. Of some 100,000 clones in the sample, around four fifths are singletons; the top ten hold around a third. Sequenced input: peripheral blood. These receptors were obtained from a man aged 65 to 79 with active or convalescent COVID-19. Both conserved end residues are part of each CDR3. A D gene is named only where the DNA matches it firmly. Clone sizes are given selectively: once, few, many, or a class where the clone is expanded.

D	V	J	size	length	DNA	CDR3
-	TRBV7-9	TRBJ1-2	few	11	TGTGCCAGCACCCGGGATCGTGGCTACACCTTC	CASTRDRGYTF
-	TRBV10-3	TRBJ2-7	-	14	TGTGCCATCAGCCGCGTGCGACAGGACTACGAGCAGTACTTC	CAISRVRQDYEQYF
-	TRBV28	TRBJ1-1	-	13	TGTGCCAGCAGTTTAGTCACAGACACTGAAGCTTTCTTT	CASSLVTDTEAFF
-	TRBV5-5	TRBJ2-3	-	14	TGTGCCAGCAGCCTCGGGGGAGCCCCAGATACGCAGTATTTT	CASSLGGAPDTQYF
-	TRBV7-9	TRBJ2-4	-	14	TGTGCCAGCAGCTGGCGGGAAGGTAAAAACATTCAGTACTTC	CASSWREGKNIQYF
-	TRBV24-1	TRBJ2-2	many	16	TGTGCCACCAGTGAGCACAGAGAGTTGAACACCGGGGAGCTGTTTTTT	CATSEHRELNTGELFF
TRBD1	TRBV7-2	TRBJ2-5	-	14	TGTGCCAGCAGCTCCGGGACAGCTCAAGAGACCCAGTACTTC	CASSSGTAQETQYF
TRBD1	TRBV27	TRBJ1-2	once	13	TGTGCCAGCAGTTTATCGGCAGGGGGTGGCTACACCTTC	CASSLSAGGGYTF
TRBD1	TRBV5-1	TRBJ2-3	-	16	TGCGCCAGCAGCTCCCCGGCGGGGACAGGGGGAGATACGCAGTATTTT	CASSSPAGTGGDTQYF
-	TRBV7-7	TRBJ2-1	-	13	TGTGCTAGCAGCTCGGACTTTTACAATGAGCAGTTCTTC	CASSSDFYNEQFF
-	TRBV2	TRBJ1-1	-	11	TGTGCCAGCAAATTATTTGCTGAAGCTTTCTTT	CASKLFAEAFF
TRBD1	TRBV18	TRBJ2-1	-	13	TGTGCCAGCTCATCAGGGACAGACAATGAGCAGTTCTTC	CASSSGTDNEQFF
-	TRBV24-1	TRBJ2-7	-	13	TGTGCCACCAGTGATTTTGACAACCACGAGCAGTACTTC	CATSDFDNHEQYF
TRBD1	TRBV27	TRBJ1-4	-	16	TGTGCCAGCAGTTTCCGATCGACAGGGGTGGGTGAAAAACTGTTTTTT	CASSFRSTGVGEKLFF
TRBD1	TRBV2	TRBJ2-1	once	11	TGTGCCGGGACAGCCTACAATGAGCAGTTCTTC	CAGTAYNEQFF